The 21 T cell receptor beta chains presented below share a single source sample, sequenced in a study of blood T cells in healthy people across ages. PCR was performed a second time for about 6 to 12 cycles using a sample-barcoded 5' primer and a J-beta primer mix. MiXCR was run by TCRdb on the 5' RACE reads, yielding one entry per CDR3 protein. The repertoire has about 670,000 distinct CDR3 sequences, 35% to 50% of them found once; the top ten carry roughly 30%. Specimen: blood. The receptors were gathered from a man older than 75 in good health.

The genes are TRBV7-2 and TRBJ2-5, with D possibly being TRBD1 or TRBD2 (5 bases each). V shed 3 bases and J shed 11 bases, with 19 bases lying between them. This CDR3 spans 14 amino acids. Germline loops: CDR1 SGHTA, CDR2 FQGNSA. CDR3 sequence (DNA): TGTGCCAGCAGCTTCCGGGGCCCAAGGGATGAGCAGTACTTC. Translated: CASSFRGPRDEQYF.

This clonotype has ten or more counts. The genes are TRBV7-9 and TRBJ2-2; TRBD1 is a possible D gene (6 bases). The CDR3 is made up of 14 amino acids. The germline V and J ends were trimmed by 5 bases and 3 bases, with 10 bases remaining between them. Germline values: CDR1 SEHNR, CDR2 FQNEAQ (reference sequence). The CDR3 loop reads CASSPDSYTGELFF. The DNA of the CDR3 is TGTGCCAGCAGCCCGGACAGCTACACCGGGGAGCTGTTTTTT.

The chain carries TRBV7-2 and TRBJ1-6, with TRBD1 matching 7 bases. V was pared by 5 bases and J by 5 bases, with 9 bases of the junction left unmatched. The CDR3 is 16 residues long. From germline, CDR1 is SGHTA and CDR2 FQGNSA. CDR3 coding DNA: TGTGCCAGCAGCAAAACAGGGGCCCGGAATAATTCACCCCTCCACTTT. Its protein is CASSKTGARNNSPLHF.

DNA for the CDR3: TGTGCCACCGATTTTGGGTTGGGGGCGAAACCGGGCAATGAGCAGTACTTC. This gives the protein CATDFGLGAKPGNEQYF. This chain connects TRBV15 to TRBJ2-5; TRBD1 might be the D (6 bases). The CDR3 length is 17 residues. V gave up 8 bases and J gave up 11 bases, with 33 bases separating them. The germline gives CDR1 LNHNV, CDR2 YYDKDF (reference sequence).

This clonotype was seen a few times. CDR3 protein: CSVMGTEDYNEQYF. The CDR3 DNA follows: TGCAGCGTCATGGGGACAGAGGATTACAATGAGCAGTACTTC. This sequence joins TRBV29-1 and TRBJ2-7; 7 nucleotides align to TRBD1. V dropped 6 bases and J dropped 7; count of bases not matched to a gene: 15. CDR3 length: 14 residues. CDR1 is SQVTM, CDR2 ANQGSEA, per germline.

The J gene is TRBJ2-1, the V gene TRBV4-3, with 12 bases fitting TRBD2. CDR1 and CDR2 from the germline V gene are LGHNA and YSLEER. The CDR3 runs 18 residues. V shed 1 base, J shed 0 bases, and the junction held 4 bases outside the gene matches. The CDR3: CASSQVLAGGNSYNEQFF. CDR3 nucleotide sequence: TGCGCCAGCAGCCAAGTACTAGCGGGAGGCAACTCCTACAATGAGCAGTTCTTC.

V gene TRBV9 combines with J gene TRBJ1-2; 7 nucleotides align to TRBD1. Trimming cost V 5 bases and J 11 bases; bases outside gene matches: 6. The CDR3 is 11 amino acids. Germline V CDR1 and CDR2: SGDLS, YYNGEE. The CDR3 region is CASSERGLYTF. CDR3 DNA sequence: TGTGCCAGCAGTGAAAGGGGGCTATACACCTTC.

The gene calls are TRBV7-8 and TRBJ2-1; 11 bases align to TRBD2. Gene TRBJ2-7 matches the end of the DNA better, so the J call may be wrong. Per germline, CDR1 SGHVS and CDR2 FQNEAQ. The CDR3 is made up of 18 amino acids. The CDR3, as DNA: TGTGCCAGCAGCCCCCGTGCTCAAGGACTAGCGGGCTACAATGAGCAGTACTTC. It translates to CASSPRAQGLAGYNEQYF.

The chain carries TRBV2 and TRBJ2-5; 8 bases align to TRBD1. V dropped 7 bases and J dropped 4; count of bases not matched to a gene: 8. CDR1 and CDR2 from the germline V gene are SNHLY and FYNNEI. This CDR3 comprises 14 residues. The CDR3 spells CASTPLDRGETQYF. The CDR3 nucleotides are TGTGCCAGCACCCCATTAGACAGGGGAGAGACCCAGTACTTC.

About this clonotype itself: The junction departs from the called germline gene at one end, perhaps through a read error. V and J are TRBV7-6 and TRBJ1-2, with D maybe TRBD1 (6 bases). This CDR3 region has 13 residues. Germline V gene data show CDR1 as SGHVS and CDR2 as FNYEAQ. The CDR3: CASSLVQGGGYTF. For the CDR3, the DNA is TGCGCCAGCAGCTTAGTACAGGGAGGAGGCTACACCTTC.

The table lists this clonotype with a few counts. This chain connects TRBV19 to TRBJ1-6; 7 bases agree with TRBD1. There are 14 residues in the CDR3. J gave up 7 bases and V 6 bases, and 6 bases lay outside the gene matches. Per germline, CDR1 LNHDA and CDR2 SQIVND (reference sequence). The CDR3 bases are TGTGCCAGTAGGACGGGACAGATGAATTCACCCCTCCACTTT. As protein: CASRTGQMNSPLHF.

The V call is TRBV5-1, the J call TRBJ2-7; 8 bases match TRBD1. Germline-derived CDR1 and CDR2 are SGHRS and YFSETQ. The CDR3 has 15 amino acids. V lost 2 bases to trimming and J lost 1 base; unmatched junction nucleotides: 5. CDR3 coding DNA: TGCGCCAGCAGCTTACAGGACAGGGAGTCCTACGAGCAGTACTTC. It encodes CASSLQDRESYEQYF.

This clonotype was observed a handful of times. The genes are TRBV3-1 and TRBJ2-3, with D unresolved. Trimming cost V 5 bases and J 2 bases, with 20 bases left between them. The CDR3 length is 17 residues. Germline CDR1 is LGHDT and CDR2 is YNNKEL (reference sequence). The CDR3 nucleotides are TGTGCCAGCAGCGGTAAGACGGCCGAGCTTTACACAGATACGCAGTATTTT. It is translated as CASSGKTAELYTDTQYF.

This clonotype has only a few counts. This chain connects TRBV20-1 to TRBJ2-5, with D possibly being TRBD2 (6 bases). V dropped 2 bases and J dropped 9 bases, with 22 bases sitting between them. Looked up from germline, CDR1 is DFQATT and CDR2 is SNEGSKA (reference sequence). The CDR3 covers 15 residues. The CDR3 DNA sequence: TGCAGTGCTAGACCTCCAGGCGGCCGGGAGACGTCCCAGTACTTC. Translation: CSARPPGGRETSQYF.

This clonotype showed up just a few times. The chain is built from TRBV5-1 and TRBJ2-1, with 7 nucleotides matching TRBD2. Germline CDR1 reads SGHRS; CDR2 reads YFSETQ. V shed 1 base, J shed 6 bases, and the junction held 7 bases outside the gene matches. The CDR3 is 15 residues long. This CDR3 reads CASSLTSVRSNEQFF. The CDR3, as DNA: TGCGCCAGCAGCTTGACTAGCGTAAGATCCAATGAGCAGTTCTTC.

Remarks on this clonotype: This may arise from a read error, as a much more abundant clone is one base away. V and J are TRBV6-2 or TRBV6-3 and TRBJ2-5; 7 bases are a match to TRBD2. Germline-derived CDR1 and CDR2 are MNHEY and SVGEGT. The CDR3 totals 16 residues. CDR3: CASSYGQLAAQETLYF. DNA for the CDR3: TGTGCCAGCAGTTACGGTCAGCTAGCGGCTCAAGAGACCCTGTACTTC.

The gene calls are TRBV4-3 and TRBJ1-2, with 10 nucleotides matching TRBD1. The V gene end was trimmed by 4 bases and the J gene end by 8 bases; junction bases not matched to a gene: 10. Germline V gives CDR1 LGHNA, CDR2 YSLEER. This CDR3 is 15 amino acids long. The CDR3: CASSPLGGTGAGYTF. CDR3 DNA sequence: TGCGCCAGCAGCCCCCTTGGCGGGACAGGGGCCGGCTACACCTTC.

This chain links TRBV20-1 with TRBJ1-2, with TRBD1 matching over 8 bases. V was clipped by 6 bases and J by 2 bases; unmatched bases: 2. This CDR3 is 12 amino acids long. Germline V CDR1 and CDR2: DFQATT, SNEGSKA (reference sequence). CDR3: CSADRGNYGYTF. DNA for the CDR3: TGCAGTGCCGACAGGGGAAACTATGGCTACACCTTC.

This clonotype was recorded a few times. The chain couples TRBV10-1 to TRBJ2-2; TRBD2 might be the D (6 bases). V gave up 8 bases and J gave up 2 bases, with 9 bases separating them. Germline V gene lookup returns CDR1 WNHNN and CDR2 SYGVQD (reference sequence). The length of the CDR3 is 13 residues. The CDR3 loop is CASRDSNTGELFF. CDR3 DNA sequence: TGCGCCAGCCGGGACTCTAACACCGGGGAGCTGTTTTTT.

The rearrangement links TRBV28 to TRBJ1-2; D gene ambiguous. Germline V gene data show CDR1 as MDHEN and CDR2 as SYDVKM. The CDR3 extends over 13 amino acids. V was cut by 7 bases and J by 0 bases, with 9 bases left in between. The CDR3 protein is CASTLRTNYGYTF. CDR3 in DNA: TGTGCCAGCACCCTACGGACTAACTATGGCTACACCTTC.

There are a few counts of this clonotype. The rearrangement links TRBV28 to TRBJ1-5; no firm D call. The V gene's germline CDR1 is MDHEN and CDR2 SYDVKM. Trimming stripped 6 bases from V and 5 bases from J, with 14 bases between. The CDR3 covers 14 residues. This CDR3 is CASSPAGVDQPQHF. CDR3 coding DNA: TGTGCCAGCAGCCCGGCAGGCGTGGATCAGCCCCAGCATTTT.